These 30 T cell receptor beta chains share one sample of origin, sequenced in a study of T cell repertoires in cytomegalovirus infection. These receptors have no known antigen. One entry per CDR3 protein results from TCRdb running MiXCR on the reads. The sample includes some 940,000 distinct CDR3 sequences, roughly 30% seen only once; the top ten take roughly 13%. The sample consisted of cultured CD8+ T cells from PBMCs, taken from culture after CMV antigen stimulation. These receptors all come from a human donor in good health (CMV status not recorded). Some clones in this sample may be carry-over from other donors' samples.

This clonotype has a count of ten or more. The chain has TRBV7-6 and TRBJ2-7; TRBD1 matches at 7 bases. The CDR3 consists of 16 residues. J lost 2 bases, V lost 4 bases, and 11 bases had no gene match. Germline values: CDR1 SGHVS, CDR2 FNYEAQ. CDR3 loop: CASSSSDRTGTYEQYF. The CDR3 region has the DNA TGTGCCAGCAGCTCCTCGGACAGGACGGGAACCTACGAGCAGTACTTC.

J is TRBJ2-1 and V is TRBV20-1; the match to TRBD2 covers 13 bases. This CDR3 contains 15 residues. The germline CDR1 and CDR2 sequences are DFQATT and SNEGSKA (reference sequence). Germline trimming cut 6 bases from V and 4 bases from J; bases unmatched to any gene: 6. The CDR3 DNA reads TGCAGTGCAACCGGACTAGCGGGAGTATACAATGAGCAGTTCTTC. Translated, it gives CSATGLAGVYNEQFF.

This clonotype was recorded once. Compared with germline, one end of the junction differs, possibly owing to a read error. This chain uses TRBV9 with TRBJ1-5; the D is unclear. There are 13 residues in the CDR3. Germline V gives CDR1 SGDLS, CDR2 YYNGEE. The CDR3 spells CVSSVGSNQPQHF. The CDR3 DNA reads TGTGTCAGCAGCGTAGGAAGCAATCAGCCCCAGCATTTT. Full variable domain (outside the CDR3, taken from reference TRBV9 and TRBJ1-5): DSGVTQTPKHLITATGQRVTLRCSPRSGDLSVYWYQQSLDQGLQFLIQYYNGEERAKGNILERFSAQQFPDLHSELNLSSLELGDSALYFCVSSVGSNQPQHFGDGTRLSIL.

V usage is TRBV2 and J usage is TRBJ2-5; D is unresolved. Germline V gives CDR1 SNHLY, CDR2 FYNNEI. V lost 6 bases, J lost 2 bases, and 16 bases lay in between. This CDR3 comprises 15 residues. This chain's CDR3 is CASRPLARRQETQYF. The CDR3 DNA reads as TGTGCCAGCAGACCCTTGGCAAGGCGGCAAGAGACCCAGTACTTC.

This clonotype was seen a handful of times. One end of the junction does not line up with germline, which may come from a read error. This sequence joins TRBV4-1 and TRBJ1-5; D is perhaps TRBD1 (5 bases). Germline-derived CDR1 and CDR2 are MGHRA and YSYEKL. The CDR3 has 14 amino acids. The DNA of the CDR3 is TGCGCCAGCAGCCTCGGGACTGACAATAAGCCCCAGCATTTT. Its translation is CASSLGTDNKPQHF.

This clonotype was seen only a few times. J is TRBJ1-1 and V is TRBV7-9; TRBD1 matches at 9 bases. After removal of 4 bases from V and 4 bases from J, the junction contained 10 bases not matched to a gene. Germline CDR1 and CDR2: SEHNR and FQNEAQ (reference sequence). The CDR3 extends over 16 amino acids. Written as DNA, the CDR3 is TGTGCCAGCAGCTCAACAGGGGGCGCGGGGGGCACTGAAGCTTTCTTT. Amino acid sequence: CASSSTGGAGGTEAFF. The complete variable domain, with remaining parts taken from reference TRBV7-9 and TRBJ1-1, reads DTGVSQNPRHKITKRGQNVTFRCDPISEHNRLYWYRQTLGQGPEFLTYFQNEAQLEKSRLLSDRFSAERPKGSFSTLEIQRTEQGDSAMYLCASSSTGGAGGTEAFFGQGTRLTVV.

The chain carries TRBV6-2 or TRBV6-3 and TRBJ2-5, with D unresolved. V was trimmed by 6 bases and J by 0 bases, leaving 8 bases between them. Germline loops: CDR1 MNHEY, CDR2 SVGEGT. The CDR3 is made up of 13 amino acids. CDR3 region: CASRDPDQETQYF. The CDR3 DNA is TGTGCCAGCAGAGACCCTGACCAAGAGACCCAGTACTTC.

DNA for the CDR3: TGCAGTGCTAGTATGAGCCGTACAGGGGACCACGAGCAGTACGTC. Translating gives CSASMSRTGDHEQYV. The chain couples TRBV20-1 to TRBJ2-7; 7 positions agree with TRBD1. The CDR3 sequence is 15 residues long. The germline V gene encodes CDR1 DFQATT and CDR2 SNEGSKA (reference sequence). V was pared by 3 bases and J by 5 bases, with 13 bases of the junction left unmatched.

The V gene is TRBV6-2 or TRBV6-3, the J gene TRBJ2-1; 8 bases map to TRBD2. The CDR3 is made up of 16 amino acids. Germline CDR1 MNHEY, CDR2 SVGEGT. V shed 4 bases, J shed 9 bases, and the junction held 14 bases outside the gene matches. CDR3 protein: CASSFAVAGLTGEQFF. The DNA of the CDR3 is TGTGCCAGCAGTTTCGCGGTAGCGGGGCTCACGGGTGAGCAGTTCTTC.

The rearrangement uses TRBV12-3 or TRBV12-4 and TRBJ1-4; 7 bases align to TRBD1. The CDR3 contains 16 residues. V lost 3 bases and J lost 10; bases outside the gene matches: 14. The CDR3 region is CASSFGFEGAMRKLFF. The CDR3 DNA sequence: TGTGCCAGCAGTTTCGGGTTTGAGGGGGCCATGCGAAAACTGTTTTTT.

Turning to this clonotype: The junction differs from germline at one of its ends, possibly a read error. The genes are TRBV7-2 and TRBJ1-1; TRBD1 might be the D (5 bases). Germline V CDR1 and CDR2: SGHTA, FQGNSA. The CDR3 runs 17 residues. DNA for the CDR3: TGTGCCAGCTGCTTAGCCCCCGGGCAGGGACTGAACACTGAAGCTTTCTTT. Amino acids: CASCLAPGQGLNTEAFF.

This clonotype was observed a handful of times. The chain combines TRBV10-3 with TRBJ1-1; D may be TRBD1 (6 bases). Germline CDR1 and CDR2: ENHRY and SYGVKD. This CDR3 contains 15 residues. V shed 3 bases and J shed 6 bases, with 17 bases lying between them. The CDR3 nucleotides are TGTGCCATCAGTGAACCAGGGGAGACTGAGTCTGAAGCTTTCTTT. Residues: CAISEPGETESEAFF.

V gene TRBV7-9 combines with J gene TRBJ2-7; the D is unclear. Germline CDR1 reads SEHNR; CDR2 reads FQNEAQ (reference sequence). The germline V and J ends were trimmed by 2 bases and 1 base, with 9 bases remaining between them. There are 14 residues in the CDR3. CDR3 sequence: CASSLTGGSYEQYV. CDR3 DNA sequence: TGTGCCAGCAGCTTAACCGGCGGTTCCTACGAGCAGTACGTC.

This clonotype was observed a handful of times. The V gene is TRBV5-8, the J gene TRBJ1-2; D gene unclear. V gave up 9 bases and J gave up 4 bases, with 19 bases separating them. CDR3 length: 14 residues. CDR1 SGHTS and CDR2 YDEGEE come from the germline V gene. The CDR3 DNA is TGTGCCACCCGGGGAGCTCCAATTCTCTATGGCTACACCTTC. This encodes CATRGAPILYGYTF.

CDR3 residues: CASTQGHSPLHF. CDR3 DNA: TGTGCCAGCACGCAGGGCCATTCACCCCTCCACTTT. This chain connects TRBV27 to TRBJ1-6; D is possibly TRBD1 (5 bases). V shed 7 bases and J shed 8 bases, with 9 bases lying between them. CDR3 length equals 12 residues. Germline loops: CDR1 MNHEY, CDR2 SMNVEV (reference sequence).

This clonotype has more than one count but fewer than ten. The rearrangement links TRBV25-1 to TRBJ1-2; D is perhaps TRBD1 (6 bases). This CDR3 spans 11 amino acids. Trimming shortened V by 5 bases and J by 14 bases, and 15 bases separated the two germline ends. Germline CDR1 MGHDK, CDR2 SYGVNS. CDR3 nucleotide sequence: TGTGCCAGCAGTCCAGGGGTAGTAGAAACCTTC. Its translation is CASSPGVVETF.

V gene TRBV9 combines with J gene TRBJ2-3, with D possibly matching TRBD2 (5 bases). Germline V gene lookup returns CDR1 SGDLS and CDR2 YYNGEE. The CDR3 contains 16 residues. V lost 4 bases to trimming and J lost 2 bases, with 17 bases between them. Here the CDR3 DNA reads TGTGCCAGCAGCCCCGAGGGAAGGCTTCACACAGATACGCAGTATTTT. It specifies CASSPEGRLHTDTQYF.

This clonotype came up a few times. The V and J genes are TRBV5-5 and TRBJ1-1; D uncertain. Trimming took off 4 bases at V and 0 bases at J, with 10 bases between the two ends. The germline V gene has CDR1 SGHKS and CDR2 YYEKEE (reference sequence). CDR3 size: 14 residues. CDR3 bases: TGTGCCAGCAGCCCCAGGATTTTGAACACTGAAGCTTTCTTT. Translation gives CASSPRILNTEAFF.

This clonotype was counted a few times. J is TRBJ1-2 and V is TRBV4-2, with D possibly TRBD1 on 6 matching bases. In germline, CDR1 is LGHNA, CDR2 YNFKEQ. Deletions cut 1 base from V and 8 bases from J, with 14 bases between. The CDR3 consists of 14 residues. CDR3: CASSQVQQGGGYTF. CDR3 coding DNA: TGTGCCAGCAGCCAAGTACAACAGGGAGGCGGCTACACCTTC.

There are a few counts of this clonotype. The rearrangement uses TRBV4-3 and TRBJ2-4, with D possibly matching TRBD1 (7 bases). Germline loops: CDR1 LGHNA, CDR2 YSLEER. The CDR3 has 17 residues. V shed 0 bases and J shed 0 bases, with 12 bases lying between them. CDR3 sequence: CASSQEARGVAKNIQYF. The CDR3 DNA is TGCGCCAGCAGCCAAGAAGCCAGGGGGGTAGCCAAAAACATTCAGTACTTC.

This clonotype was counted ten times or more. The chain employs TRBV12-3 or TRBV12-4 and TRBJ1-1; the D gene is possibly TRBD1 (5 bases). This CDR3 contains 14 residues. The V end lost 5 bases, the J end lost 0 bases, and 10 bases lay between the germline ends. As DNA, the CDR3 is TGTGCCAGCAGTCTAGGGGTGGTGAACACTGAAGCTTTCTTT. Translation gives CASSLGVVNTEAFF.

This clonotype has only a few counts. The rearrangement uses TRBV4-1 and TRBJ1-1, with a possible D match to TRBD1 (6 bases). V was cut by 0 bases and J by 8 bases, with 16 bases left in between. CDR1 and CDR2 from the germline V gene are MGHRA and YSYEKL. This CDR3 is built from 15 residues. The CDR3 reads CASSQDGGGAWEAFF. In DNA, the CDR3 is TGCGCCAGCAGCCAAGATGGGGGGGGCGCTTGGGAAGCTTTCTTT.

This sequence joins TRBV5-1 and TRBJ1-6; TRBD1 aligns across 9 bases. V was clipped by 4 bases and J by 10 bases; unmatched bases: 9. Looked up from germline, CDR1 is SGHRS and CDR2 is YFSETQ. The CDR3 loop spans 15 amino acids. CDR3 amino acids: CASSGGQGDWSPLHF. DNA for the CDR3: TGCGCCAGCAGCGGGGGACAGGGTGATTGGTCACCCCTCCACTTT.

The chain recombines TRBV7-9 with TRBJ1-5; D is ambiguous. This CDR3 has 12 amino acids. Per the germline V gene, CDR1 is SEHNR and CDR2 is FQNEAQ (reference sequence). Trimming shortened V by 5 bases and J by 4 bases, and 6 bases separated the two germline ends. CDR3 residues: CASSPQNQPQHF. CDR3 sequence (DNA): TGTGCCAGCAGCCCTCAAAATCAGCCCCAGCATTTT.

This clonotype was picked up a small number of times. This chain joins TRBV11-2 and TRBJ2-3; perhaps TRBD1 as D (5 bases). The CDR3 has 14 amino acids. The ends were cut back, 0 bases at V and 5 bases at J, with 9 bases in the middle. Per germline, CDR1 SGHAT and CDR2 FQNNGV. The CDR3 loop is CASSLEPGIDTQYF. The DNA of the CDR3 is TGTGCCAGCAGCTTAGAACCAGGGATAGATACGCAGTATTTT.

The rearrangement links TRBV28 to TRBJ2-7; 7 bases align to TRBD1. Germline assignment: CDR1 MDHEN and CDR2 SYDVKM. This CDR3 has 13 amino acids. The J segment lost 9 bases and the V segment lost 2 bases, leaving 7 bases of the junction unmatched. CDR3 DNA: TGTGCCAGCAGTTTACGAGGGGGCTCAGGGCAGTACGTC. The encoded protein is CASSLRGGSGQYV.

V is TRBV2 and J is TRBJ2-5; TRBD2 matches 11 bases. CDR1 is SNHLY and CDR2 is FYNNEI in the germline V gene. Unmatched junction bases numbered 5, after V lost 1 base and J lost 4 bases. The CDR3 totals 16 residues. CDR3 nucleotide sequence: TGTGCCAGCAGTGAAGGTAGCGGGGGGGCAGGAGAGACCCAGTACTTC. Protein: CASSEGSGGAGETQYF.

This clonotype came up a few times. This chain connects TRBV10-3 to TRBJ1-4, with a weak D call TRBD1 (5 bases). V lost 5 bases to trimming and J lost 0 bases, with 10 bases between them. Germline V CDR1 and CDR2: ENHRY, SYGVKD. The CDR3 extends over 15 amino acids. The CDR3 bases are TGTGCCATCAGTCATCAGGGTGCAACTAATGAAAAACTGTTTTTT. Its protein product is CAISHQGATNEKLFF.

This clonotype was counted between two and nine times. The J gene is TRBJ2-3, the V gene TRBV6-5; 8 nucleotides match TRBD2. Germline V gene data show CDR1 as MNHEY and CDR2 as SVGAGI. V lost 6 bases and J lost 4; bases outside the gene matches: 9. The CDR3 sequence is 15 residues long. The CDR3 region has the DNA TGTGCCAGCAGAGAAGGACTAGCCTCCGCAGATACGCAGTATTTT. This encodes CASREGLASADTQYF.

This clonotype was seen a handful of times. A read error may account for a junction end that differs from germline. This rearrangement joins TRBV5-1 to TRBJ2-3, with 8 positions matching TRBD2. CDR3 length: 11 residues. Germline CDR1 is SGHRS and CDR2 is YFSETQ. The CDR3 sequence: CASSLAGDLDF. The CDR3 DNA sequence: TGCGCCAGCAGCTTAGCGGGGGACTTGGATTTT.